The clone carrying this T cell receptor beta chain was seen at least ten times. Its cognate antigen is unknown. This record belongs to a study of tumor-infiltrating lymphocytes in primary liver carcinoma. Overall study context: Yields of productive TCRbeta reads ranged from roughly 3.5 to 7.13 million per sample and were similar across tissue types.

The CDR3 has 14 amino acids. The germline V gene encodes CDR1 MNHNS and CDR2 SASEGT. V was pared by 5 bases and J by 4 bases, with 5 bases of the junction left unmatched. A primer in the constant region served to generate TCR beta cDNA from about 470 ng of total RNA. Three nested multiplex PCR rounds of slightly modified ARM-PCR generated TCR beta libraries. Investigators reported that the first two PCR rounds, at 10 cycles each, used TRBV1-TRBV30 forward primers with a C-beta reverse primer. TCRdb processed the multiplex PCR reads anew with MiXCR; each CDR3 protein has one entry. The top ten clones hold approximately 8% of a sample with 100,000 to 150,000 distinct CDR3 sequences, 64% of them seen once. Co-extraction of both nucleic acids (RNA and DNA) used about 18-31 mg of unsorted bulk tissue. Over 80% viable tumor cells were present in every tumor sample. Regarding the study as a whole: Tumor region pairs outstripped tumor-adjacent and tumor-blood pairs in overlap.

The sequencing sample was made of liver tumor tissue from sampling region 3. Described subset: tumor region T3, left-lateral pole. The clonotype comes from a woman aged 55-70 years with primary liver carcinoma and hepatitis B virus infection. This chain uses TRBV6-1 with TRBJ2-5; TRBD1 matches at 9 bases. CDR3 DNA sequence: TGTGCCAGCAGTCTAACAGGGGGCCCAGAGACCCAGTACTTC. Its protein product is CASSLTGGPETQYF.